This T cell receptor (beta chain) emerged from a study of vaccination effects on CD4 cells after COVID-19. Background on the study: After the second dose, samples were taken at median day 72. Study-level points and caveats: Marked clonal contraction of infection- and vaccine-induced clones was seen late after vaccination.

Pools of viral peptides were used by the ViraFEST assay to expand antigen-specific CD4+ T cells ahead of sequencing. At the end of around 11 days of culture, CD4+ T cells were isolated. Participants were vaccinated with two doses of either the BNT162b2 or mRNA-1273 vaccine. Points on this clone: No antigen is known for it.

The protocol was immunoSEQ multiplex PCR, while the TCRdb copy is restricted to in-frame clones and leaves out a portion. This table holds some 70,000 clones, approximately 81% found once. V was clipped by 1 base and J by 8 bases, with 11 bases between them. In germline, CDR1 is LGHDT, CDR2 YNNKEL (reference sequence). The CDR3 length is 14 residues. The source of this sequence is a human donor who received a COVID-19 vaccine. The sequences come from CD4+ T cells from PBMCs cultured with HCoV-229E spike peptides, collected after COVID-19 vaccination. The chain employs TRBV3-1 (or the pseudogene TRBV3-2) and TRBJ1-4; tentative D call: TRBD1 (5 bases). The CDR3 bases are TGTGCCAGCAGCCAAGGAGGGGCTGGCGAAAAACTGTTTTTT. Translation gives CASSQGGAGEKLFF.